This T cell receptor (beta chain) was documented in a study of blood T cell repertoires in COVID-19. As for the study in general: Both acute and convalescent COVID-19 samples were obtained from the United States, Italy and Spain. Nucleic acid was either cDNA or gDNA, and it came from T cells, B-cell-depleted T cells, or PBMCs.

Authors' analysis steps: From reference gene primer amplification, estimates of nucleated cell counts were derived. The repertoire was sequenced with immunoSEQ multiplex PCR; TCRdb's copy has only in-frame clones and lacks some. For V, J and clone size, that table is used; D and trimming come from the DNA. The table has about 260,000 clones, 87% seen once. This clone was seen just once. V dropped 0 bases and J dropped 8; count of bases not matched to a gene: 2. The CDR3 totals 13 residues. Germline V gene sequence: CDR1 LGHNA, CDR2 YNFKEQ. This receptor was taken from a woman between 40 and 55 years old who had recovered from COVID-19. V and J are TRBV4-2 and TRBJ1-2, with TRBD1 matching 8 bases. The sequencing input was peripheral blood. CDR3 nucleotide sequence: TGTGCCAGCAGCCAAGAGGACAGGGACGGCTACACCTTC. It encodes CASSQEDRDGYTF.